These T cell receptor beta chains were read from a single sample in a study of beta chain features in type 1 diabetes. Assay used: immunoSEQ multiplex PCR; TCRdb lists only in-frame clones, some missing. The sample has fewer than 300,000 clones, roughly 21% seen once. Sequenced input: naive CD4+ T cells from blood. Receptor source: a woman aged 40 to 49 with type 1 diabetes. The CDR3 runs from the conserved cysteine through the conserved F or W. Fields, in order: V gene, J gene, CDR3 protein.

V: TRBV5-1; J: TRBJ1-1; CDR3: CASSFTRERTEAFF
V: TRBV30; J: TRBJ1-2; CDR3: CAWTQDRAVYGYTF
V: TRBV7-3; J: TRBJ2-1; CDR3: CASSYSGVNEQFF
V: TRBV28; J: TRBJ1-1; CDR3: CASSSGQNTEAFF
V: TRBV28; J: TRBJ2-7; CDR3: CASRDPSSHEQYF
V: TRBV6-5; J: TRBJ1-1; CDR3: CASSPINTPEEAFF
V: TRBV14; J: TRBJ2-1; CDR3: CASSQRSSGGNNEQFF
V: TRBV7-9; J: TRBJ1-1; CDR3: CASSLFLEGTEAFF
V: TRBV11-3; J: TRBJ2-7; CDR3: CASSPEAGSYEQYF
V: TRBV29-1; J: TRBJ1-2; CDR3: CSVARGEVLDGYTF
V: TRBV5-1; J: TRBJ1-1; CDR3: CASSLATAGTGTEAFF
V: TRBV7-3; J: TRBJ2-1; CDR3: CASSLIATSGRQNEQFF
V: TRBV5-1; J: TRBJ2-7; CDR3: CASNEAGGNYEQYF
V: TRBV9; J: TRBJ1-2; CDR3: CASSGQVGGYTF
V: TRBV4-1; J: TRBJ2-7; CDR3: CASSQDSREQYF
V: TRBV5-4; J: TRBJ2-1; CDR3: CASSLGLAGLYNEQFF
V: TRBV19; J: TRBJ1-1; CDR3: CASRTGGYWVNTEAFF
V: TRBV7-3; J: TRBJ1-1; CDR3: CASSLQGENTEAFF
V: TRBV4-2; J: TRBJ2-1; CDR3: CASSQRGTSNNEQFF
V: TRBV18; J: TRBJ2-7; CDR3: CASSPERGDSYEQYF
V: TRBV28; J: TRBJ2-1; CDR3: CASMDPSGRAGEQFF
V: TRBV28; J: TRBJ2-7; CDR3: CASSPPLGQGASEQYF
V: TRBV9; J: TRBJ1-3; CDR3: CASSVAGAASGNTIYF
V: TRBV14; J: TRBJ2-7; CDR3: CASSQDIRREQYF
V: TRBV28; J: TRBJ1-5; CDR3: CASSVGQVVGQPQHF